Each of the 31 T cell receptor beta chains below was sequenced from the same sample in a study of Ad26.COV2.S vaccination and SARS-CoV-2 variants. Treatment in this sample: around 19 received Ad26.COV2.S at low or high dose, single or two shots; roughly five received placebo; per-sample allocation not given. All samples were drawn on day 63, counting from the first vaccine or placebo injection. Libraries were prepared by immunoSEQ multiplex PCR; TCRdb keeps only in-frame clonotypes and omits some of them. The data contain approximately 480,000 clones, 87% of them singletons. Source: peripheral blood, taken in a trial of Ad26.COV2.S vaccine versus placebo. These receptors came from a person aged 18-60 years who received the Ad26.COV2.S COVID-19 vaccine or a placebo.

This sequence joins TRBV12-3 or TRBV12-4 and TRBJ2-5, with D possibly matching TRBD2 (5 bases). The CDR3 is made up of 13 amino acids. V was pared by 3 bases and J by 4 bases, with 9 bases between. The CDR3 bases are TGTGCCAGCAGTTTCGGCCTAGCAGAGACCCAGTACTTC. Encoded protein: CASSFGLAETQYF.

In regard to this clone: This specimen includes other DNA sequences encoding the same CDR3. The CDR3 protein is CASSVGLAVNTGELFF. As DNA, the CDR3 is TGTGCCAGCAGCGTGGGACTAGCGGTTAACACCGGGGAGCTGTTTTTT. This chain joins TRBV9 and TRBJ2-2, with 11 bases matching TRBD2. Germline V lookup: CDR1 SGDLS, CDR2 YYNGEE. CDR3 length: 16 residues. The ends lost 2 bases at V and 2 bases at J; junction bases unmatched: 2.

The J gene is TRBJ2-1, the V gene TRBV5-1, with D tentatively TRBD2 (5 bases). Trimming took off 1 base at V and 2 bases at J, with 7 bases between the two ends. The CDR3 has 14 amino acids. CDR1 is SGHRS, CDR2 YFSETQ, per germline. CDR3 in amino acids: CASSLSSAYNEQFF. The CDR3 nucleotides are TGCGCCAGCAGCTTGAGTAGCGCCTACAATGAGCAGTTCTTC.

The chain joins TRBV6-6 to TRBJ2-1, with 14 bases identical to TRBD2. The CDR3 spans 16 residues. The germline V gene encodes CDR1 MNHNY and CDR2 SVGAGI (reference sequence). Trimming cost V 6 bases and J 5 bases; bases outside gene matches: 6. The CDR3 region is CASRTSGRVVHNEQFF. CDR3 sequence (DNA): TGTGCCAGCAGGACTAGCGGGAGGGTGGTCCACAATGAGCAGTTCTTC.

This chain uses TRBV5-1 with TRBJ2-7; maybe TRBD1 (6 bases). In germline, CDR1 is SGHRS, CDR2 YFSETQ. V lost 4 bases to trimming and J lost 4 bases, with 12 bases between them. The CDR3 covers 13 residues. The CDR3 loop is CASSPSQGYEQYF. CDR3 in DNA: TGCGCCAGCAGCCCGTCTCAGGGGTACGAGCAGTACTTC.

V gene TRBV10-3 combines with J gene TRBJ2-1, with 8 bases aligning to TRBD2. Germline CDR1 ENHRY, CDR2 SYGVKD. The V segment lost 2 bases and the J segment 6 bases; nucleotides outside the gene matches: 9. This CDR3 spans 16 amino acids. DNA for the CDR3: TGTGCCATCAGTGAGGCAGCGGGAGCAGCTGGCAATGAGCAGTTCTTC. Translation: CAISEAAGAAGNEQFF.

The CDR3 region has the DNA TGTGCCAGCTCACCAGGACAGGGGGCAGCCAAAAACATTCAGTACTTC. Translating gives CASSPGQGAAKNIQYF. J is TRBJ2-4 and V is TRBV18, with TRBD1 matching 11 bases. J was trimmed by 0 bases and V by 2 bases; bases with no gene match: 0. This CDR3 has 16 residues. Germline loops: CDR1 KGHSH, CDR2 LQKENI.

J is TRBJ2-7 and V is TRBV2; D is unresolved. The CDR3 length is 14 residues. Germline CDR1 is SNHLY and CDR2 is FYNNEI. V was clipped by 4 bases and J by 4 bases, with 14 bases between them. The CDR3 DNA is TGTGCCAGCAGTGGTCGGCGGCCGCCTTACGAGCAGTACTTC. This gives the protein CASSGRRPPYEQYF.

Points on this clone: This CDR3 is also generated by other DNA sequences in the sample. The V and J genes are TRBV19 and TRBJ2-1; TRBD2 is a possible D gene (6 bases). The CDR3 spans 14 residues. Trimming shortened V by 4 bases and J by 5 bases, and 12 bases separated the two germline ends. Germline V CDR1 and CDR2: LNHDA, SQIVND (reference sequence). The CDR3 sequence is CASSTGTLNNEQFF. CDR3 in DNA: TGTGCCAGTAGTACAGGGACTTTGAACAATGAGCAGTTCTTC. The full variable domain, its missing parts supplied by reference TRBV19 and TRBJ2-1, is DGGITQSPKYLFRKEGQNVTLSCEQNLNHDAMYWYRQDPGQGLRLIYYSQIVNDFQKGDIAEGYSVSREKKESFPLTVTSAQKNPTAFYLCASSTGTLNNEQFFGPGTRLTVL.

The CDR3 DNA is TGTGCCAGCAGTTTCCGAAGGGACGGAAGAATAACCGGGGAGCTGTTTTTT. This translates into CASSFRRDGRITGELFF. The chain carries TRBV6-9 and TRBJ2-2; possibly TRBD1 or TRBD2 for D (5 bases each). CDR3 size: 17 residues. The V end lost 4 bases, the J end lost 5 bases, and 20 bases lay between the germline ends. The germline V gene has CDR1 MNHGY and CDR2 SVAAGI.

The chain joins TRBV11-3 to TRBJ1-3; 9 nucleotides line up with TRBD1. J was trimmed by 1 base and V by 5 bases; bases with no gene match: 3. The CDR3 length is 15 residues. From germline, CDR1 is SGHNT and CDR2 YENEEA. The CDR3 DNA is TGTGCCAGCAGCACAGGGGGCGCATCTGGAAACACCATATATTTT. It specifies CASSTGGASGNTIYF.

The rearrangement joins TRBV28 to TRBJ2-5; D unclear. Germline CDR1 reads MDHEN; CDR2 reads SYDVKM. V was shortened by 8 bases and J by 5 bases, with 15 bases between the two germline ends. This CDR3 is 13 amino acids long. The DNA of the CDR3 is TGTGCCAGCCGGAGACAAGGATTGGAGACCCAGTACTTC. It codes for CASRRQGLETQYF.

V usage is TRBV6-5 and J usage is TRBJ1-1; the D is unclear. Trimming shortened V by 7 bases and J by 1 base, and 13 bases separated the two germline ends. The length of the CDR3 is 14 residues. Per germline, CDR1 MNHEY and CDR2 SVGAGI. The DNA of the CDR3 is TGTGCCAGCATAAGAGACTTGGGGAACACTGAAGCTTTCTTT. Translated: CASIRDLGNTEAFF.

This sequence joins TRBV19 and TRBJ1-5; 9 bases map to TRBD1. Germline assignment: CDR1 LNHDA and CDR2 SQIVND (reference sequence). This CDR3 is built from 16 residues. V shed 8 bases, J shed 5 bases, and the junction held 13 bases outside the gene matches. Here the CDR3 DNA reads TGTGCCAGTGGGGCCATCGGGACAGGGATCTATCAGCCCCAGCATTTT. It translates to CASGAIGTGIYQPQHF.

This clone has just a few counts. Other DNA sequences within the sample encode an identical CDR3. The chain uses TRBV28 and TRBJ1-5; D perhaps matches TRBD1 (6 bases). CDR3 length equals 15 residues. Trimming took off 6 bases at V and 3 bases at J, with 15 bases between the two ends. Germline CDR1 MDHEN, CDR2 SYDVKM. CDR3 region: CASSSPGAYNQPQHF. The DNA for the CDR3 is TGTGCCAGCAGCTCCCCAGGGGCCTACAATCAGCCCCAGCATTTT.

The chain carries TRBV30 and TRBJ2-7; D unresolved. Germline values: CDR1 GTSNPN, CDR2 SVGIG (reference sequence). This CDR3 is built from 13 residues. V dropped 0 bases and J dropped 3 bases, with 9 bases sitting between them. CDR3 DNA: TGTGCCTGGAGTGTAAGGTCAGACTACGAGCAGTACTTC. It encodes CAWSVRSDYEQYF.

V is TRBV9 and J is TRBJ2-7; 10 bases fit TRBD2. This CDR3 region has 16 residues. CDR1 is SGDLS, CDR2 YYNGEE, per germline. The ends lost 0 bases at V and 0 bases at J; junction bases unmatched: 3. The CDR3 protein is CASSVGAGGSSYEQYF. For the CDR3, the DNA is TGTGCCAGCAGCGTAGGAGCGGGAGGGAGCTCCTACGAGCAGTACTTC.

The genes are TRBV2 and TRBJ1-5; a possible D gene is TRBD1 (6 bases). V dropped 0 bases and J dropped 6 bases, with 15 bases sitting between them. Per germline, CDR1 SNHLY and CDR2 FYNNEI. The CDR3 has 16 residues. The CDR3: CASSEALGGQGQPQHF. The CDR3 DNA reads as TGTGCCAGCAGTGAAGCGCTCGGGGGGCAAGGTCAGCCCCAGCATTTT.

V and J are TRBV7-9 and TRBJ2-5; possible D gene TRBD1, 5 bases. The CDR3 spans 15 residues. V was trimmed by 7 bases and J by 2 bases, leaving 17 bases between them. Germline V CDR1 and CDR2: SEHNR, FQNEAQ (reference sequence). CDR3 in amino acids: CASNPGWLGQETQYF. The CDR3 bases are TGTGCCAGCAACCCAGGGTGGCTAGGGCAAGAGACCCAGTACTTC.

V and J are TRBV2 and TRBJ2-3; D is undetermined. V gave up 8 bases and J gave up 4 bases, with 16 bases separating them. Germline V gene sequence: CDR1 SNHLY, CDR2 FYNNEI. CDR3 length: 14 amino acids. The CDR3 region has the DNA TGTGCCAGCTTAGCCCGAACGGGCGCAGATACGCAGTATTTT. Protein sequence: CASLARTGADTQYF.

The chain employs TRBV19 and TRBJ2-1; D call uncertain. This CDR3 spans 15 amino acids. Deletions cut 4 bases from V and 0 bases from J, with 10 bases between. From germline, CDR1 is LNHDA and CDR2 SQIVND (reference sequence). CDR3 bases: TGTGCCAGTAGTACCGACCACACCTCCTACAATGAGCAGTTCTTC. Translation gives CASSTDHTSYNEQFF.

V and J are TRBV6-2 or TRBV6-3 and TRBJ1-5; the D is unclear. The germline V and J ends were trimmed by 3 bases and 3 bases, with 9 bases remaining between them. Germline V gene sequence: CDR1 MNHEY, CDR2 SVGEGT. This CDR3 spans 14 amino acids. The CDR3 is CASSYGQNNQPQHF. Written as DNA, the CDR3 is TGTGCCAGCAGTTATGGGCAGAACAATCAGCCCCAGCATTTT.

The chain couples TRBV5-1 to TRBJ1-6, with D hard to call. Germline CDR1 SGHRS, CDR2 YFSETQ. V was pared by 0 bases and J by 1 base, with 5 bases between. The CDR3 is made up of 15 amino acids. CDR3 sequence (DNA): TGCGCCAGCAGCTTGGACGGATCCTATAATTCACCCCTCCACTTT. Translation: CASSLDGSYNSPLHF.

Comment on this clone: Other DNA sequences from this sample encode an identical CDR3 as well. The chain couples TRBV24-1 to TRBJ1-5, with 8 bases fitting TRBD1. The CDR3 length is 13 residues. Germline V CDR1 and CDR2: KGHDR, SFDVKD. J lost 7 bases, V lost 7 bases, and 5 bases had no gene match. CDR3 sequence (DNA): TGTGCCACCAGCAGGACAGGGAACCAGCCCCAGCATTTT. Its protein is CATSRTGNQPQHF.

The chain links TRBV28 to TRBJ2-1; maybe TRBD2 (5 bases). Germline loops: CDR1 MDHEN, CDR2 SYDVKM. This CDR3 is built from 16 residues. Trimming pared 3 bases from V and 0 bases from J, leaving 12 bases between. The CDR3, as DNA: TGTGCCAGCAGTTTTCCCAGCGGATTCTCCTACAATGAGCAGTTCTTC. It yields the protein CASSFPSGFSYNEQFF.

The V gene is TRBV30, the J gene TRBJ1-6; D is perhaps TRBD1 (5 bases). Germline V gives CDR1 GTSNPN, CDR2 SVGIG (reference sequence). V lost 0 bases and J 6 bases, leaving 15 bases between the germline ends. This CDR3 spans 16 amino acids. CDR3 nucleotides: TGTGCCTGGAGTGTAAATCAGGGAGTCCCTAATTCACCCCTCCACTTT. Protein product: CAWSVNQGVPNSPLHF.

The chain recombines TRBV6-1 with TRBJ2-7; TRBD1 or TRBD2 may be the D gene (7 bases each). The CDR3 runs 14 residues. V was cut by 2 bases and J by 7 bases, with 15 bases left in between. The germline gives CDR1 MNHNS, CDR2 SASEGT. The CDR3 protein is CASSEWEGAGEQYF. CDR3 nucleotide sequence: TGTGCCAGCAGTGAATGGGAGGGGGCGGGGGAGCAGTACTTC.

The V gene is TRBV4-3, the J gene TRBJ1-3; no definite D call. The CDR3 length is 16 residues. CDR1 and CDR2 (germline): LGHNA, YSLEER. V lost 4 bases to trimming and J lost 0 bases, with 13 bases between them. The CDR3 protein is CASSPSPAGSGNTIYF. For the CDR3, the DNA is TGCGCCAGCAGCCCAAGCCCAGCGGGCTCTGGAAACACCATATATTTT.

V usage is TRBV10-3 and J usage is TRBJ1-5; D is unclear. The CDR3 is 14 amino acids. The germline gives CDR1 ENHRY, CDR2 SYGVKD. V was cut by 3 bases and J by 5 bases, with 11 bases left in between. The CDR3 is CAISDGGSHQPQHF. The CDR3 DNA reads TGTGCCATCAGTGACGGAGGCAGCCATCAGCCCCAGCATTTT.

V usage is TRBV5-5 and J usage is TRBJ2-1; possibly TRBD1 or TRBD2 for D (5 bases each). The CDR3 consists of 13 residues. The ends were cut back, 4 bases at V and 9 bases at J, with 14 bases in the middle. Germline CDR1 SGHKS, CDR2 YYEKEE (reference sequence). The CDR3 region has the DNA TGTGCCAGCAGCCTCTCCGGGGCCGGTGAGCAGTTCTTC. Its translation: CASSLSGAGEQFF.

This clone was counted once. This chain uses TRBV28 with TRBJ2-5, with D unclear. Trimming removed 6 bases from V and 3 bases from J, with 8 bases in between. The CDR3 totals 12 residues. Per germline, CDR1 MDHEN and CDR2 SYDVKM. CDR3 loop: CASSQTKETQYF. CDR3 coding DNA: TGTGCCAGCAGCCAAACCAAAGAGACCCAGTACTTC.